This T cell receptor beta chain derives from a study of CD8 T cells in Susac syndrome. The CDR3 totals 14 residues. The V gene's germline CDR1 is SGHNT and CDR2 YYREEE (reference sequence). The ends were cut back, 1 base at V and 4 bases at J, with 8 bases in the middle. This clonotype was recorded once. The RNA input was about 0.45 to 1 ug, and it was reverse transcribed with random hexamers. The authors amplified TCR beta CDR3 across 54 Vbeta and 13 Jbeta using immunoSEQ multiplex PCR. TCRdb reanalysed the immunoSEQ multiplex PCR reads using MiXCR and keeps one entry per CDR3 protein. The sample contains about 120,000 distinct CDR3 sequences, 80% to 95% of which appear only once.

This clonotype was obtained from a human donor in good health. Source material: CD4+ T cells from PBMCs. This chain links TRBV5-4 with TRBJ2-2; D not resolved. CDR3 coding DNA: TGTGCCAGCAGCTTGCCCTCATCCACCGGGGAGCTGTTTTTT. Its translation is CASSLPSSTGELFF.